These 15 T cell receptor beta chains were sequenced from one sample in a study of patients and donors after allogeneic stem cell transplantation. TCRdb re-analysed the RT-PCR reads in MiXCR, keeping a single row per CDR3 protein. The sample lists 50,000 to 60,000 distinct CDR3 sequences, more than 10% occurring once. Sequenced input: blood, either unsorted or a sorted T cell fraction (not recorded which). The source is a human donor who was either an allogeneic HSCT recipient or a stem cell or donor lymphocyte infusion donor (not recorded which). It is not recorded whose cells these are; they may come from a transplant donor.

V and J are TRBV12-3 or TRBV12-4 and TRBJ2-7; TRBD1 is a possible D gene (8 bases). The V end was cut by 7 bases, the J end by 1 base, with 14 bases between. This CDR3 contains 14 residues. DNA of the CDR3: TGTGCCAGCAACCTACAGGGGGGGTCCTACGAGCAGTACTTC. Its protein is CASNLQGGSYEQYF.

The chain uses TRBV30 and TRBJ2-7; D is perhaps TRBD2 (6 bases). Trimming took 2 bases from V and 2 from J, leaving 13 bases between them. Germline CDR1 and CDR2: GTSNPN and SVGIG (reference sequence). This CDR3 spans 14 amino acids. CDR3 sequence reads: CAWSPGLGAYEQYF. The CDR3, as DNA: TGTGCCTGGAGTCCGGGACTCGGTGCCTACGAGCAGTACTTC.

This clonotype was seen a handful of times. The chain has TRBV19 and TRBJ2-7; D not certain. With 5 bases removed from V and 4 bases from J, the gap between germline ends came to 15 bases. CDR1 is LNHDA and CDR2 is SQIVND in the germline V gene (reference sequence). The CDR3 totals 14 residues. The CDR3 DNA sequence: TGTGCCAGTAGTGGTCCGCCGGCACCTTACGAGCAGTACTTC. Amino acids: CASSGPPAPYEQYF.

The genes are TRBV18 and TRBJ1-2; weak D call: TRBD1 (5 bases). Germline-derived CDR1 and CDR2 are KGHSH and LQKENI. This CDR3 is built from 14 residues. Trimming cost V 3 bases and J 6 bases, with 14 bases left between them. CDR3 sequence: CASSPADKGNGYTF. Written as DNA, the CDR3 is TGTGCCAGCTCACCGGCAGACAAGGGGAATGGCTACACCTTC.

The gene calls are TRBV7-2 and TRBJ2-1, with 7 bases identical to TRBD2. Germline CDR1 is SGHTA and CDR2 is FQGNSA. This CDR3 comprises 16 residues. V lost 1 base and J lost 11; bases outside the gene matches: 14. CDR3 region: CASSLGGGRYERKQFF. The CDR3 DNA sequence: TGTGCCAGCAGCTTAGGGGGCGGGAGATACGAAAGGAAGCAGTTCTTC.

This clonotype was observed a few times. The chain recombines TRBV18 with TRBJ2-1; TRBD2 aligns across 11 bases. The germline gives CDR1 KGHSH, CDR2 LQKENI. The trim removed 5 bases at V and 5 bases at J, leaving 8 bases unmatched. The CDR3 is 16 residues long. CDR3 coding DNA: TGTGCCAGCTCAGACCACCTAGCGGGAGGCGACAATGAGCAGTTCTTC. This translates into CASSDHLAGGDNEQFF.

The chain couples TRBV7-2 to TRBJ1-3; D is ambiguous. Trimming cost V 3 bases and J 4 bases, with 4 bases left between them. Germline CDR1 reads SGHTA; CDR2 reads FQGNSA. The CDR3 spans 12 residues. The CDR3, as DNA: TGTGCCAGCAGCTTTGCCGGAAACACCATATATTTT. This gives the protein CASSFAGNTIYF.

This clonotype was found a few times. The V call is TRBV18, the J call TRBJ2-7; 11 bases line up with TRBD2. V gave up 3 bases and J gave up 4 bases; unmatched junction bases: 5. The CDR3 sequence is 15 residues long. CDR1 is KGHSH and CDR2 is LQKENI in the germline V gene. The CDR3 coding sequence is TGTGCCAGCTCACCCGGGACTAGCGGAAATTACGAGCAGTACTTC. It is translated as CASSPGTSGNYEQYF.

The chain combines TRBV29-1 with TRBJ2-3, with 7 bases aligning to TRBD2. The V and J ends lost 1 base and 0 bases, in that order; junction bases with no gene match: 4. CDR1 and CDR2 (germline): SQVTM, ANQGSEA. CDR3 size: 15 residues. Here the CDR3 DNA reads TGCAGCGTTGAAGGCGGGAGCCTTAGCACAGATACGCAGTATTTT. Its translation: CSVEGGSLSTDTQYF.

This clonotype was observed a handful of times. CDR3 amino acids: CAIVRETYTDTQYF. The DNA of the CDR3 is TGTGCAATAGTGAGGGAGACATATACAGATACGCAGTATTTT. The genes are TRBV7-9 and TRBJ2-3; D perhaps matches TRBD2 (5 bases). There are 14 residues in the CDR3. The germline V gene encodes CDR1 SEHNR and CDR2 FQNEAQ (reference sequence).

This clonotype showed up just a few times. The chain couples TRBV20-1 to TRBJ2-3, with D perhaps matching TRBD2 (5 bases). Germline loops: CDR1 DFQATT, CDR2 SNEGSKA (reference sequence). Trimming removed 6 bases at V and 0 bases at J, with 19 bases between. The CDR3 totals 16 residues. The CDR3 nucleotides read TGCAGTGCACTGTGGGCCGGGGTCCCGAGCACAGATACGCAGTATTTT. Amino acid sequence: CSALWAGVPSTDTQYF.

This clonotype was detected a few times. This rearrangement joins TRBV27 to TRBJ2-7; the D gene is possibly TRBD2 (5 bases). V lost 6 bases, J lost 2 bases, and 14 bases lay in between. The CDR3 sequence is 14 residues long. Germline V gives CDR1 MNHEY, CDR2 SMNVEV (reference sequence). The CDR3 reads CASRVPDSTYEQYF. In DNA, the CDR3 is TGTGCCAGCAGAGTCCCGGACTCTACCTACGAGCAGTACTTC.

This clonotype has just a few counts. The rearrangement links TRBV12-3 or TRBV12-4 to TRBJ1-2, with 10 bases identical to TRBD1. This CDR3 contains 15 residues. V lost 6 bases to trimming and J lost 6 bases; unmatched junction nucleotides: 10. CDR3 coding DNA: TGTGCCAGCAGCTATTTTGGACAGGGGGGTGATGGCTACACCTTC. Its protein product is CASSYFGQGGDGYTF.

V usage is TRBV18 and J usage is TRBJ2-1, with D unclear. The CDR3 consists of 13 residues. V dropped 4 bases and J dropped 7 bases, with 11 bases sitting between them. The germline gives CDR1 KGHSH, CDR2 LQKENI. CDR3 loop: CASSRTQKNEQFF. The CDR3 nucleotides read TGTGCCAGCTCACGGACGCAGAAAAATGAGCAGTTCTTC.

The table lists this clonotype with many counts. The chain couples TRBV12-3 or TRBV12-4 to TRBJ1-4; D gene uncertain. Trimming stripped 6 bases from V and 8 bases from J, with 16 bases between. The CDR3 is 14 residues long. The CDR3 nucleotides read TGTGCCAGCAGGCCGGGAAGCAAATTCGAAAAACTGTTTTTT. This encodes CASRPGSKFEKLFF.